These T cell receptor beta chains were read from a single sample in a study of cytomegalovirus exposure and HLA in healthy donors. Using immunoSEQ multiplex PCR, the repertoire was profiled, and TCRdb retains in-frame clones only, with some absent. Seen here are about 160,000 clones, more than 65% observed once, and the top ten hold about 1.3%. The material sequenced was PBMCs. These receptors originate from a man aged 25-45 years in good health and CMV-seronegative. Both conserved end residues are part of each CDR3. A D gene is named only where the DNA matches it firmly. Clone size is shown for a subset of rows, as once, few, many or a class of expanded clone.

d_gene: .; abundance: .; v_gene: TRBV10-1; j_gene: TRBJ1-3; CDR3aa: CASTEDSYSGNTIYF; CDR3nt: TGCGCCAGCACAGAGGACAGTTACTCTGGAAACACCATATATTTT
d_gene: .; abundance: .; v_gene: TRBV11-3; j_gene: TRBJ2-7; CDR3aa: CASSPGAQGTYEQYF; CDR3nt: TGTGCCAGCAGCCCAGGGGCCCAAGGTACCTACGAGCAGTACTTC
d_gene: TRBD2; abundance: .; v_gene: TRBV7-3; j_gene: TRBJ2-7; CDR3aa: CASSWPGLAGPPDSYEQYF; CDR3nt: TGTGCCAGCAGCTGGCCGGGACTAGCGGGACCGCCCGACTCCTACGAGCAGTACTTC
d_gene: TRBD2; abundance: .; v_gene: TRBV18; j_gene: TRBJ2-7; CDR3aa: CASSSVAGGTYYEQYF; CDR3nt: TGTGCCAGCTCGTCCGTAGCGGGGGGTACCTACTACGAGCAGTACTTC
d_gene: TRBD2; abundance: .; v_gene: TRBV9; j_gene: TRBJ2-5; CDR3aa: CASSPEVGLVEETQYF; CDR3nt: TGTGCCAGCAGCCCAGAGGTAGGACTAGTAGAAGAGACCCAGTACTTC
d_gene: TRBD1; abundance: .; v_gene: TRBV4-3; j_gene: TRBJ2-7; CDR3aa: CASSHGQAPFPEQYF; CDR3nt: TGCGCCAGCAGCCACGGACAGGCGCCTTTTCCCGAGCAGTACTTC
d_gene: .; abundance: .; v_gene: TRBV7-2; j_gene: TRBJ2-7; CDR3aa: CASSLPVSYEQYF; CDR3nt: TGTGCCAGCAGCTTGCCAGTCTCCTACGAGCAGTACTTC
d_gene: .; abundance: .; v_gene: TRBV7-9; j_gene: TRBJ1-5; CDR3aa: CSSSRTDQPQHF; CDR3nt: TGTTCCAGCAGCCGGACAGATCAGCCCCAGCATTTT
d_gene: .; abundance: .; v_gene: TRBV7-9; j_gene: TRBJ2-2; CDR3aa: CASSLEGSNTGELFF; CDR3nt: TGTGCCAGCAGCTTAGAGGGGTCGAACACCGGGGAGCTGTTTTTT
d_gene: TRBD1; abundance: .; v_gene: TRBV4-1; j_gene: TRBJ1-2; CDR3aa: CASSQETGNYGYTF; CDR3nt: TGCGCCAGCAGCCAAGAGACAGGGAACTATGGCTACACCTTC
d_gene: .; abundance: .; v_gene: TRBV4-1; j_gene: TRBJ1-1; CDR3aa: CASSQPGRGTTEAFF; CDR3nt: TGCGCCAGCAGCCAACCCGGCCGGGGGACCACTGAAGCTTTCTTT
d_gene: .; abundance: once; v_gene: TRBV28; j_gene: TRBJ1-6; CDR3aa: CASRVGSSPLHF; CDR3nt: TGTGCCAGCAGAGTCGGGAGCTCACCCCTCCACTTT
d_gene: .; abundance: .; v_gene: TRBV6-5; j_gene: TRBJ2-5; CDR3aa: CASSPSWTSIETQYF; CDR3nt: TGTGCCAGCAGTCCCTCTTGGACTTCCATAGAGACCCAGTACTTC
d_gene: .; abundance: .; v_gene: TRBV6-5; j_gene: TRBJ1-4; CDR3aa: CASREQPGEKLFF; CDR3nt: TGTGCCAGCAGGGAACAACCGGGTGAAAAACTGTTTTTT
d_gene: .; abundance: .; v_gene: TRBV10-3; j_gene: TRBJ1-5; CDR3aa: CAISGDLIGGVKNQPQHF; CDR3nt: TGTGCCATCAGTGGGGACCTGATAGGAGGGGTTAAGAATCAGCCCCAGCATTTT
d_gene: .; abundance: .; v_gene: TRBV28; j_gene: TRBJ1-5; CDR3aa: CASITGGQKPQHF; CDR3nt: TGTGCCAGCATCACGGGAGGGCAAAAGCCCCAGCATTTT
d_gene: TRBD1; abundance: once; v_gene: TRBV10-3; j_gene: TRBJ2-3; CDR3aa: CAISESGQGTTDTQYF; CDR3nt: TGTGCCATCAGTGAGTCGGGACAGGGGACCACAGATACGCAGTATTTT
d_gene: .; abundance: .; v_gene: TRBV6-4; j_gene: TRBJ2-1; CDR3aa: CASSDSNLNEQFF; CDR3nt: TGTGCCAGCAGTGACTCAAATTTAAATGAGCAGTTCTTC
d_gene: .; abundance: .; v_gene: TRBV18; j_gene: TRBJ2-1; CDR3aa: CASSSSFPGSSDNEQFF; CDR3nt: TGTGCCAGCTCATCCAGCTTTCCGGGGTCAAGCGACAATGAGCAGTTCTTC
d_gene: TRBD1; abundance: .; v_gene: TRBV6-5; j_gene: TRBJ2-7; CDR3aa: CASSYPGTGIYEQYF; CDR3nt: TGTGCCAGCAGTTATCCCGGGACAGGGATCTACGAGCAGTACTTC
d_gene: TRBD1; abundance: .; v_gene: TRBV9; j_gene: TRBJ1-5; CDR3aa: CASSVGDSDQPQHF; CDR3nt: TGTGCCAGCAGCGTAGGGGACAGTGATCAGCCCCAGCATTTT
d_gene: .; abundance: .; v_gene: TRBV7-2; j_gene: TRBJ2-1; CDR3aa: CASKPSSYNEQFF; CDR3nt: TGTGCCAGCAAACCCAGCTCCTACAATGAGCAGTTCTTC
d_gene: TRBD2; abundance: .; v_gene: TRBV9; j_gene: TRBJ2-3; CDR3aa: CASSVGRGVTDTQYF; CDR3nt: TGTGCCAGCAGCGTCGGGCGGGGGGTCACAGATACGCAGTATTTT
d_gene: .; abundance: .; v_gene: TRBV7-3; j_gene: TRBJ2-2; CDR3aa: CASSSQGGTGELFF; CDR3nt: TGTGCCAGCAGCTCCCAAGGAGGCACCGGGGAGCTGTTTTTT
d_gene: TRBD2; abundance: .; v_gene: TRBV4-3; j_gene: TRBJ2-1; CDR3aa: CASSQVTGGRASNEQFF; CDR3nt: TGCGCCAGCAGCCAAGTAACCGGCGGGAGGGCGTCCAATGAGCAGTTCTTC
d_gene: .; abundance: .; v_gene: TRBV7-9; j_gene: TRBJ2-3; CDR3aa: CASSLGAQDTQYF; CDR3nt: TGTGCCAGCAGCTTGGGGGCTCAGGATACGCAGTATTTT
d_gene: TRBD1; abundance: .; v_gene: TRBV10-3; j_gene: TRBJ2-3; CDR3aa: CAIRGTGSTDTQYF; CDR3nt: TGTGCCATCAGAGGGACAGGGAGTACAGATACGCAGTATTTT
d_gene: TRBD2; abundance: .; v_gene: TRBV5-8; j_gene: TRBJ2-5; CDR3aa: CASSPEIGSGPHGGETQYF; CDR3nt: TGTGCCAGCAGCCCGGAGATTGGGAGCGGGCCTCACGGGGGGGAGACCCAGTACTTC
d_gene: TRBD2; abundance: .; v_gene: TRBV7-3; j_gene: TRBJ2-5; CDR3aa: CASSLSSGSHQYF; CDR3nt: TGTGCCAGCAGCTTAAGTAGCGGGAGCCACCAGTACTTC
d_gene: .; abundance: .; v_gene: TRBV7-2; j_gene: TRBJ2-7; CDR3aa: CASSLEGGRAYEQYF; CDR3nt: TGTGCCAGCAGCTTGGAAGGCGGGCGAGCCTACGAGCAGTACTTC
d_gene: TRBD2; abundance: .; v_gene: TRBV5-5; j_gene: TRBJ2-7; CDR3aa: CASSLTGTSGSYEQYF; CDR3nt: TGTGCCAGCAGCCTCACCGGGACTAGCGGGTCCTACGAGCAGTACTTC
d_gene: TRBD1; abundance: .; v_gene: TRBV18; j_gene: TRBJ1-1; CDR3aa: CASSPGTGGTEAFF; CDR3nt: TGTGCCAGCTCACCTGGGACAGGAGGGACTGAAGCTTTCTTT
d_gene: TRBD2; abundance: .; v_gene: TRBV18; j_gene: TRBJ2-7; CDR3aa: CASSPLTSDSGEQYF; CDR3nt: TGTGCCAGCTCACCACTCACTAGCGATAGTGGTGAGCAGTACTTC
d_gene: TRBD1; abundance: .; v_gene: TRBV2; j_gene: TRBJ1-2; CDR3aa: CASGTGGANYGYTF; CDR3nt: TGTGCCAGCGGGACAGGGGGCGCAAACTATGGCTACACCTTC
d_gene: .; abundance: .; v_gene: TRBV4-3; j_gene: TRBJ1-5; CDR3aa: CASSQEIPGLDDYSNQPQHF; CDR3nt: TGCGCCAGCAGCCAAGAGATCCCTGGGTTGGATGACTATAGCAATCAGCCCCAGCATTTT
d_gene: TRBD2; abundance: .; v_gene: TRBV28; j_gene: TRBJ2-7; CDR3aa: CASSSPIAGGYEQYF; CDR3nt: TGTGCCAGCAGTTCCCCGATAGCGGGAGGGTACGAGCAGTACTTC
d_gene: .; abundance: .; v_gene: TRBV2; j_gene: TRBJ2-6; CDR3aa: CASKTGSGANVLTF; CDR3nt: TGTGCCAGCAAGACGGGGTCTGGGGCCAACGTCCTGACTTTC
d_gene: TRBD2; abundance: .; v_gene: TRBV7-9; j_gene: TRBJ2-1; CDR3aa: CASSLDFSGSDNEQFF; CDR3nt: TGTGCCAGCAGCTTAGACTTCAGCGGGAGCGACAATGAGCAGTTCTTC
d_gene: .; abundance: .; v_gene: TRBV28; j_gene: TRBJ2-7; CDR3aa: CASGSLLQDAQYF; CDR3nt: TGTGCCAGCGGGTCTCTCCTCCAGGATGCGCAGTACTTC
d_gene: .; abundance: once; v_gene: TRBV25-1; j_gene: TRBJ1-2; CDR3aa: CASSQGQVYGYTF; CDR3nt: TGTGCCAGCAGCCAGGGGCAGGTCTATGGCTACACCTTC
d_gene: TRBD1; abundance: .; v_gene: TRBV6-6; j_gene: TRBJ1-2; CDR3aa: CASRGQGYRDGYTF; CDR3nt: TGTGCCAGCAGAGGACAGGGCTATCGCGATGGCTACACCTTC
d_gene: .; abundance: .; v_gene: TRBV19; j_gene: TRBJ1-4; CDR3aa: CASSKGGSATTNEKLFF; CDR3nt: TGTGCCAGTAGTAAGGGAGGGTCAGCCACAACTAATGAAAAACTGTTTTTT
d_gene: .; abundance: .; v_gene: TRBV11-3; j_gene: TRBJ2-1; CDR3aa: CASSSVKENEQFF; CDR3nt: TGTGCCAGCAGCTCGGTGAAAGAGAATGAGCAGTTCTTC
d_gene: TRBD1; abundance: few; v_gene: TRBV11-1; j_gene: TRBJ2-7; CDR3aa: CASSLVDRGSYEQYF; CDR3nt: TGTGCCAGCAGCTTAGTCGACAGGGGCTCCTACGAGCAGTACTTC
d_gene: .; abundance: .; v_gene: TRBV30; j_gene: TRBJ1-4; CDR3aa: CAWTGDMNEKLFF; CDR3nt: TGTGCCTGGACAGGGGATATGAATGAAAAACTGTTTTTT
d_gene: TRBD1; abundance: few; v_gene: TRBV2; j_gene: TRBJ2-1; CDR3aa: CASRPSDRGSYNEQFF; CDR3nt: TGTGCCAGCAGACCCTCAGACAGGGGGTCCTACAATGAGCAGTTCTTC
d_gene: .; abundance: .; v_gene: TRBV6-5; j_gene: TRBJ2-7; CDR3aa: CASRVRERSSYEQYF; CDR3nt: TGTGCCAGCAGGGTCAGGGAAAGGAGCTCCTACGAGCAGTACTTC
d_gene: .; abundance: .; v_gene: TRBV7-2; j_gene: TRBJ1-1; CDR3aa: CASRGNTEAFF; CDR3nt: TGTGCCAGTCGCGGGAACACTGAAGCTTTCTTT
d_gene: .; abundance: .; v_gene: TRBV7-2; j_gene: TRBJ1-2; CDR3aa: CASSVDMGPYYGYTF; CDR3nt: TGTGCCAGCAGCGTAGACATGGGGCCATACTATGGCTACACCTTC